The next 20 T cell receptor beta chains were all read from a single sample in a study of CD8 T cells in Susac syndrome. When the RNA was reverse transcribed, random hexamers were used with an input of about 0.45 to 1 ug. MiXCR, run by TCRdb on the immunoSEQ multiplex PCR reads, gives a single entry per CDR3 protein. The table shows 250,000 to 300,000 distinct CDR3 sequences, with roughly 85% occurring only once. The sample was CD8+ T cells from PBMCs. These receptors came from a human donor with multiple sclerosis.

The chain employs TRBV28 and TRBJ2-1; 8 positions agree with TRBD1. Germline CDR1 and CDR2: MDHEN and SYDVKM. CDR3 length: 14 residues. The V gene end was trimmed by 6 bases and the J gene end by 3 bases; junction bases not matched to a gene: 4. This chain's CDR3 is CASSPDRGYNEQFF. For the CDR3, the DNA is TGTGCCAGCAGCCCCGACAGGGGCTACAATGAGCAGTTCTTC.

The CDR3 bases are TGCAGCGTTGGGACAGGGGAGTTGGAGGCCACTGAAGCTTTCTTT. Translation gives CSVGTGELEATEAFF. The chain recombines TRBV29-1 with TRBJ1-1; TRBD1 aligns across 9 bases. The CDR3 is made up of 15 amino acids. Trimming took 4 bases from V and 4 from J; bases not matched to a gene: 10. The germline gives CDR1 SQVTM, CDR2 ANQGSEA. Based on the CDR3 plus reference TRBV29-1 and TRBJ1-1, the full variable domain is SAVISQKPSRDICQRGTSLTIQCQVDSQVTMMFWYRQQPGQSLTLIATANQGSEATYESGFVIDKFPISRPNLTFSTLTVSNMSPEDSSIYLCSVGTGELEATEAFFGQGTRLTVV.

This chain connects TRBV7-9 to TRBJ2-2; TRBD2 aligns across 9 bases. After removal of 5 bases from V and 3 bases from J, the junction contained 7 bases not matched to a gene. CDR1 SEHNR and CDR2 FQNEAQ come from the germline V gene (reference sequence). This CDR3 is 16 amino acids long. This chain's CDR3 is CASSGLAGVHTGELFF. DNA for the CDR3: TGTGCCAGCAGCGGTTTAGCGGGAGTACACACCGGGGAGCTGTTTTTT.

The chain has TRBV27 and TRBJ2-7; no reliable D call. CDR1 and CDR2 from the germline V gene are MNHEY and SMNVEV (reference sequence). V gave up 2 bases and J gave up 6 bases, with 14 bases separating them. The CDR3 is made up of 14 amino acids. CDR3 sequence (DNA): TGTGCCAGCAGTTTAGTCCAGTCCCTTGGCGAGCAGTACTTC. Its protein product is CASSLVQSLGEQYF.

The genes are TRBV6-1 and TRBJ2-7; 8 nucleotides match TRBD2. This CDR3 has 13 amino acids. Germline V CDR1 and CDR2: MNHNS, SASEGT. V was clipped by 6 bases and J by 7 bases; unmatched bases: 8. Written as DNA, the CDR3 is TGTGCCAGCAGAGCGGGACTAGGAGGGGAGCAGTACTTC. Its protein is CASRAGLGGEQYF.

Here the CDR3 reads CASRALSEQYF. The CDR3 DNA follows: TGTGCCAGCAGGGCCCTGAGCGAGCAGTACTTC. The V and J genes are TRBV7-9 and TRBJ2-7; D gene unclear. The V gene's germline CDR1 is SEHNR and CDR2 FQNEAQ (reference sequence). The length of the CDR3 is 11 residues. V was shortened by 6 bases and J by 6 bases, with 9 bases between the two germline ends.

The chain recombines TRBV20-1 with TRBJ2-3, with TRBD2 matching over 9 bases. Germline CDR1 DFQATT, CDR2 SNEGSKA (reference sequence). The CDR3 has 18 amino acids. V lost 3 bases and J lost 0; bases outside the gene matches: 13. The CDR3 spells CSASLGDLAGPSTDTQYF. The CDR3 nucleotides read TGCAGTGCTAGTTTAGGCGACCTAGCGGGACCTAGCACAGATACGCAGTATTTT.

This chain uses TRBV24-1 with TRBJ2-1; possible D gene TRBD2, 6 bases. The germline V gene has CDR1 KGHDR and CDR2 SFDVKD. The CDR3 is 16 residues long. V lost 3 bases and J lost 6, with 17 bases in between. The CDR3 bases are TGTGCCACCAGTGATCAGGACTACTCCTCTGGCAATGAGCAGTTCTTC. Its protein is CATSDQDYSSGNEQFF.

The chain uses TRBV19 and TRBJ1-1; 7 bases fit TRBD1. Trimming cost V 6 bases and J 0 bases; bases outside gene matches: 7. The CDR3 totals 15 residues. Germline lookup yields CDR1 LNHDA and CDR2 SQIVND (reference sequence). The CDR3 loop is CASRNRGKVNTEAFF. The CDR3 DNA reads as TGTGCCAGTAGAAACAGGGGCAAGGTGAACACTGAAGCTTTCTTT.

DNA of the CDR3: TGTGCCAGCAGCGTAGCCGGGACCCAGAACTACGAGCAGTACTTC. Protein: CASSVAGTQNYEQYF. The chain employs TRBV9 and TRBJ2-7; D might be TRBD1 or TRBD2, each matching 5 bases. The V end was cut by 0 bases, the J end by 3 bases, with 13 bases between. The CDR3 runs to 15 residues. Germline CDR1 and CDR2: SGDLS and YYNGEE.

This sequence joins TRBV7-9 and TRBJ2-2; D gene unclear. Trimming shortened V by 5 bases and J by 6 bases, and 13 bases separated the two germline ends. The CDR3 totals 14 residues. CDR1 and CDR2 from the germline V gene are SEHNR and FQNEAQ (reference sequence). This CDR3 is CASSPLIWAGELFF. DNA for the CDR3: TGTGCCAGCAGCCCACTCATTTGGGCCGGGGAGCTGTTTTTT.

The genes are TRBV9 and TRBJ1-2; 8 bases line up with TRBD1. From germline, CDR1 is SGDLS and CDR2 YYNGEE. The CDR3 is made up of 10 amino acids. Losses at the gene ends were 3 bases for V and 14 bases for J; bases not matched to a gene: 3. Here the CDR3 DNA reads TGTGCCAGCAGCGGCAGGGGGCATACCTTC. Residues: CASSGRGHTF.

A few counts support this clonotype. The rearrangement uses TRBV6-6 and TRBJ2-7; TRBD2 might be the D (6 bases). The V end lost 2 bases, the J end lost 7 bases, and 12 bases lay between the germline ends. The CDR3 is 13 residues long. The V gene's germline CDR1 is MNHNY and CDR2 SVGAGI (reference sequence). The DNA of the CDR3 is TGTGCCAGCAGTTACATGCGGGAAGGGGAGCAGTACTTC. Residues: CASSYMREGEQYF.

The chain's CDR3 is CASRATYRGRAKNIQYF. The DNA for the CDR3 is TGTGCCAGCAGGGCAACCTACAGGGGAAGGGCCAAAAACATTCAGTACTTC. This rearrangement joins TRBV28 to TRBJ2-4; 7 bases align to TRBD1. Per the germline V gene, CDR1 is MDHEN and CDR2 is SYDVKM. This CDR3 region has 17 residues. The ends lost 6 bases at V and 1 base at J; junction bases unmatched: 12.

The chain is built from TRBV20-1 and TRBJ2-3; D gene ambiguous. Germline values: CDR1 DFQATT, CDR2 SNEGSKA (reference sequence). The CDR3 is made up of 10 amino acids. Trimming took 4 bases from V and 4 from J, leaving 3 bases between them. As DNA, the CDR3 is TGCAGTGCTATACCAGATACGCAGTATTTT. It specifies CSAIPDTQYF.

The chain links TRBV18 to TRBJ1-2; D might be TRBD1 (5 bases). CDR3 length: 16 amino acids. Deletions cut 2 bases from V and 8 bases from J, with 21 bases between. Germline-derived CDR1 and CDR2 are KGHSH and LQKENI. CDR3 in amino acids: CASSPEPLLGVAGYTF. The CDR3 DNA is TGTGCCAGCTCACCAGAACCCTTGTTGGGGGTTGCGGGCTACACCTTC.

The rearrangement links TRBV9 to TRBJ2-6; D perhaps matches TRBD1 (6 bases). The CDR3 extends over 19 amino acids. Germline CDR1 reads SGDLS; CDR2 reads YYNGEE. V lost 4 bases, J lost 4 bases, and 24 bases lay in between. CDR3: CASSHPAGQGFYGANVLTF. The CDR3 nucleotides read TGTGCCAGCAGCCACCCCGCAGGGCAGGGGTTTTACGGGGCCAACGTCCTGACTTTC.

In DNA, the CDR3 is TGTGCCAGTAGTATAGGGGCGGAACTCATGAACACTGAAGCTTTCTTT. Translation: CASSIGAELMNTEAFF. This chain joins TRBV19 and TRBJ1-1; D gene uncertain. This CDR3 is built from 16 residues. Trimming took off 1 base at V and 0 bases at J, with 12 bases between the two ends. From germline, CDR1 is LNHDA and CDR2 SQIVND (reference sequence).

This clonotype has only a few counts. The gene calls are TRBV7-3 and TRBJ2-3, with TRBD2 matching over 7 bases. Germline lookup yields CDR1 SGHTA and CDR2 FQGTGA. CDR3 length equals 16 residues. The junction had 4 bases not matched to a gene; V was cut back by 1 base and J by 0 bases. The CDR3 DNA is TGTGCCAGCAGCTTAATAGCGGGCCCTAGCACAGATACGCAGTATTTT. As protein: CASSLIAGPSTDTQYF.

The chain carries TRBV29-1 and TRBJ2-3; D gene ambiguous. Germline V gene data show CDR1 as SQVTM and CDR2 as ANQGSEA. V dropped 6 bases and J dropped 3 bases, with 7 bases sitting between them. CDR3 length: 11 amino acids. For the CDR3, the DNA is TGCAGCGTCGACATTACAGATACGCAGTATTTT. It yields the protein CSVDITDTQYF.